The rows below give T cell receptor beta chains drawn from one sample of a study of blood T cell repertoires in COVID-19. Generated by immunoSEQ multiplex PCR, the TCRdb table keeps only in-frame clones and is missing some. In the table there are 350,000 to 450,000 clones, roughly nine tenths of which are singletons. The sequenced sample was PBMCs or T cells enriched from blood (not recorded which). Receptors originate from a man between 25 and 39 years old who had recovered from COVID-19. Both conserved end residues are part of each CDR3. D genes are given only for firm matches. Some rows mark clone size as missing; the rest say once, few, many or name a class of expanded clone.

TRBJ1-3 | TRBV28 | NA | TRBD1 | 14 | TGTGCCAGCAGTTCGGACAGGGCGAGAAACACCATATATTTT | CASSSDRARNTIYF
TRBJ1-5 | TRBV18 | NA | NA | 13 | TGTGCCAGCTCAGATAGGGGTCAACAGCCCCAGCATTTT | CASSDRGQQPQHF
TRBJ2-1 | TRBV11-3 | NA | TRBD2 | 18 | TGTGCCAGCAGCCCCCTCGGACTAGCGGGAGGGCCTGGCAATGAGCAGTTCTTC | CASSPLGLAGGPGNEQFF
TRBJ2-6 | TRBV9 | once | NA | 14 | TGTGCCAGCAGCGTAGGTCTTGGGGCCAACGTCCTGACTTTC | CASSVGLGANVLTF
TRBJ2-1 | TRBV27 | NA | TRBD2 | 16 | TGTGCCAGCAGTTCAGAACTAGCGGGAGGGTACAATGAGCAGTTCTTC | CASSSELAGGYNEQFF
TRBJ2-4 | TRBV28 | NA | NA | 17 | TGTGCCAGCATCCCGGGGTGGGGGCGAGTAGCCAAAAACATTCAGTACTTC | CASIPGWGRVAKNIQYF
TRBJ1-4 | TRBV18 | NA | TRBD1 | 18 | TGTGCCAGCTCACCTCCGGGACAGGGTTTGATCGTGGCTGAAAAACTGTTTTTT | CASSPPGQGLIVAEKLFF
TRBJ2-7 | TRBV27 | NA | NA | 16 | TGTGCCAGCAGGAAGGGCCAAGGGACACTATCCTACGAGCAGTACTTC | CASRKGQGTLSYEQYF
TRBJ1-1 | TRBV9 | NA | TRBD1 | 16 | TGTGCCAGCAGCCCCCGACAGGGTTTGGTGGGCACTGAAGCTTTCTTT | CASSPRQGLVGTEAFF
TRBJ2-7 | TRBV13 | NA | TRBD2 | 16 | TGTGCCAGCAGCTTAAGAACGGGACTAGCGGGTAAGGAGCAGTACTTC | CASSLRTGLAGKEQYF
TRBJ1-5 | TRBV6-5 | NA | TRBD1 | 14 | TGTGCCAGCAGATCGACAGGGGGGGGTCAGCCCCAGCATTTT | CASRSTGGGQPQHF
TRBJ1-5 | TRBV4-1 | NA | NA | 15 | TGCGCCAGCAGTCCCCGACAGACGTGGGGTCAGCCCCAGCATTTT | CASSPRQTWGQPQHF
TRBJ2-3 | TRBV2 | NA | TRBD2 | 15 | TGTGCCTTACGGACTAGCGGGAGCCCCACAGATACGCAGTATTTT | CALRTSGSPTDTQYF
TRBJ2-1 | TRBV24-1 | NA | NA | 16 | TGTGCCACGTCTCAGGGGGGGCTAGCGGGCTACAATGAGCAGTTCTTC | CATSQGGLAGYNEQFF
TRBJ2-7 | TRBV9 | NA | NA | 13 | TGTGCCAGCAGCGTACGGGAACCGGACGAGCAGTACTTC | CASSVREPDEQYF
TRBJ1-1 | TRBV10-3 | NA | NA | 11 | TGTGCCATTTCCAGGGGTACTGAAGCTTTCTTT | CAISRGTEAFF
TRBJ2-7 | TRBV5-6 | NA | NA | 13 | TGTGCCAGCAGCTTGGCCCGGGGATCCGAGCAGTACTTC | CASSLARGSEQYF
TRBJ1-3 | TRBV6-5 | NA | NA | 14 | TGTGCCAGCAAGCCTCCTGGCTCTGGAAACACCATATATTTT | CASKPPGSGNTIYF
TRBJ2-7 | TRBV30 | NA | NA | 14 | TGTGCCTGGAGTGTAACAGGGAACTCCTACGAGCAGTACTTC | CAWSVTGNSYEQYF
TRBJ1-1 | TRBV19 | NA | NA | 13 | TGTGCCAGTAGTATCCCAGGGATGACTGAAGCTTTCTTT | CASSIPGMTEAFF
TRBJ2-1 | TRBV24-1 | NA | TRBD2 | 18 | TGTGCCACCAGTGATTTGGGTACTAGCGGGAGGGCCCTCAATGAGCAGTTCTTC | CATSDLGTSGRALNEQFF
TRBJ1-2 | TRBV28 | NA | NA | 13 | TGTGCCAGCAGCCCGTGGGGGGAGAGTGGCTACACCTTC | CASSPWGESGYTF
TRBJ2-6 | TRBV30 | NA | NA | 13 | TGTGCCTGGACCTTCTCTGGGGCCAACGTCCTGACTTTC | CAWTFSGANVLTF
TRBJ1-1 | TRBV25-1 | NA | NA | 13 | TGTGCCAGCAGTGACAGGATGAACACTGAAGCTTTCTTT | CASSDRMNTEAFF
TRBJ1-6 | TRBV4-1 | NA | NA | 22 | TGCGCCAGCAGCCAAACCCCGGTAATACCGGGGGTTGGAAGCTCCTATAATTCACCCCTCCACTTT | CASSQTPVIPGVGSSYNSPLHF
TRBJ2-3 | TRBV24-1 | NA | TRBD2 | 15 | TGTGCCACTTCCTCGGTCGGACTAGCGGAAAATACGCAGTATTTT | CATSSVGLAENTQYF
TRBJ1-3 | TRBV5-1 | NA | TRBD1 | 17 | TGCGCCAGCAGCTCCGGGACAGAGCTGTCATTTGGAAACACCATATATTTT | CASSSGTELSFGNTIYF
TRBJ2-7 | TRBV9 | NA | NA | 15 | TGTGCCAGCAGCCCCCACAGCCCAGGTCCCTACGAGCAGTACTTC | CASSPHSPGPYEQYF
TRBJ1-5 | TRBV28 | NA | TRBD1 | 16 | TGTGCCGTCGGACAGGGGGCATCCCATAGCAATCAGCCCCAGCATTTT | CAVGQGASHSNQPQHF
TRBJ2-2 | TRBV9 | NA | TRBD2 | 16 | TGTGCCAGCAGCAAAGGACTAGCGGGAATCGTCGGGGAGCTGTTTTTT | CASSKGLAGIVGELFF
TRBJ1-4 | TRBV3-1/TRBV3-2 | NA | TRBD1 | 15 | TGTGCCAGCAGCCAAGGGGGGGACAGGGCCTTTCGGCTGTTTTTT | CASSQGGDRAFRLFF
TRBJ1-4 | TRBV19 | NA | NA | 14 | TGTGCCAGTAGTATCGATCGGTGGGGCGAAAAACTGTTTTTT | CASSIDRWGEKLFF
TRBJ2-2 | TRBV2 | NA | NA | 15 | TGTGCCAGCAGTGGGCTAGCTGGCGGCACCGGGGAGCTGTTTTTT | CASSGLAGGTGELFF
TRBJ2-3 | TRBV28 | once | TRBD1 | 20 | TGTGCCAGCAGTTTATTCTCAGGGGGTTCGGTTTCCGAGTCCACAGATACGCAGTATTTT | CASSLFSGGSVSESTDTQYF
TRBJ2-1 | TRBV5-1 | NA | TRBD1 | 15 | TGCGCCAGCAGCTTAAGGGGGCTTTCCTACAATGAGCAGTTCTTC | CASSLRGLSYNEQFF
TRBJ1-5 | TRBV15 | NA | TRBD1 | 15 | TGTGCCACCAGCAGAGACGACAGGGACAATCAGCCCCAGCATTTT | CATSRDDRDNQPQHF
TRBJ2-3 | TRBV7-2 | NA | TRBD2 | 18 | TGTGCCAGCAGCTTGGGGCAGATCCGACTAGCGTTCGCAGATACGCAGTATTTT | CASSLGQIRLAFADTQYF
TRBJ1-1 | TRBV19 | NA | NA | 13 | TGTGCCAGTAGTACGGACAGAAAGGTAGAAGCTTTCTTT | CASSTDRKVEAFF
TRBJ2-3 | TRBV5-8 | NA | TRBD1 | 17 | TGTGCCAGCAGCCCTGGGACAGGGGGGATGGTCACAGATACGCAGTATTTT | CASSPGTGGMVTDTQYF
TRBJ2-5 | TRBV5-6 | NA | TRBD1 | 15 | TGTGCCAGCAGCTCCTCCGGGACAGGGGGCGAGACCCAGTACTTC | CASSSSGTGGETQYF
TRBJ2-1 | TRBV7-3 | NA | TRBD2 | 16 | TGTGCCAGCAGTTCTAGCGGGAGGGCCTTCTACAATGAGCAGTTCTTC | CASSSSGRAFYNEQFF
TRBJ1-2 | TRBV6-5 | NA | TRBD1 | 15 | TGTGCCAGCAGTCCCCCCCAGGACAGGGACTATGGCTACACCTTC | CASSPPQDRDYGYTF
TRBJ2-1 | TRBV14 | NA | NA | 15 | TGTGCCAGCAGCCGGAAAGCTGGACACTACAATGAGCAGTTCTTC | CASSRKAGHYNEQFF
TRBJ2-5 | TRBV29-1 | NA | TRBD1 | 12 | TGCAGCGCTTCGACAGGGCGAGAGACCCAGTACTTC | CSASTGRETQYF
TRBJ2-1 | TRBV30 | NA | NA | 14 | TGTGCCTGGAGTGACGGAGTTTCGAACAATGAGCAGTTCTTC | CAWSDGVSNNEQFF
TRBJ2-5 | TRBV7-2 | NA | NA | 16 | TGTGCCAGCAGCTTTGGCTCCAGGGACTACCAAGAGACCCAGTACTTC | CASSFGSRDYQETQYF
TRBJ2-7 | TRBV6-5 | NA | TRBD2 | 13 | TGTGCCAGCAGCAGCGGGAGCGGGTACGAGCAGTACTTC | CASSSGSGYEQYF
TRBJ1-2 | TRBV6-4 | NA | TRBD1 | 16 | TGTGCCAGCAAGGAGACAGGGGGCCCGGGTTTCTATGGCTACACCTTC | CASKETGGPGFYGYTF
TRBJ2-1 | TRBV9 | NA | TRBD1 | 16 | TGTGCCAGCAGCGCTACCGGGACAGAGATTTACAATGAGCAGTTCTTC | CASSATGTEIYNEQFF
TRBJ2-3 | TRBV28 | NA | NA | 15 | TGTGCCAGCAGTTTATCGGGCAGGGTAGGAGATACGCAGTATTTT | CASSLSGRVGDTQYF
TRBJ2-1 | TRBV18 | NA | TRBD2 | 12 | TGTGCCAGCTCATTCGAGACTAGCGGGAGTTTCTTC | CASSFETSGSFF
TRBJ1-1 | TRBV18 | NA | TRBD1 | 17 | TGTGCCAGCTCGTCAACAGGGGGCGCGGGGGGTAACACTGAAGCTTTCTTT | CASSSTGGAGGNTEAFF
TRBJ2-1 | TRBV18 | NA | NA | 15 | TGTGCCAGCTCAGCGGCGGGACTCCAATACAATGAGCAGTTCTTC | CASSAAGLQYNEQFF